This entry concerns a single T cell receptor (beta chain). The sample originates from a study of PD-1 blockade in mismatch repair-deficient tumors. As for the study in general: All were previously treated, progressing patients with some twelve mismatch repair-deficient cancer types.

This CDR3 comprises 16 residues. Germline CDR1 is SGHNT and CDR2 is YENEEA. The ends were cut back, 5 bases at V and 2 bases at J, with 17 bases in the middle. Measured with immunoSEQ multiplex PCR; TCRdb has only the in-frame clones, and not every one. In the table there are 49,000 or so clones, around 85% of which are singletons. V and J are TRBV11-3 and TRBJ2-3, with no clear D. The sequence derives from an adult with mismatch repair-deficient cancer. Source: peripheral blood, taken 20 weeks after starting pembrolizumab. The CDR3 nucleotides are TGTGCCAGCAGCCCGATACTTGGCGGCACCACAGATACGCAGTATTTT. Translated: CASSPILGGTTDTQYF.